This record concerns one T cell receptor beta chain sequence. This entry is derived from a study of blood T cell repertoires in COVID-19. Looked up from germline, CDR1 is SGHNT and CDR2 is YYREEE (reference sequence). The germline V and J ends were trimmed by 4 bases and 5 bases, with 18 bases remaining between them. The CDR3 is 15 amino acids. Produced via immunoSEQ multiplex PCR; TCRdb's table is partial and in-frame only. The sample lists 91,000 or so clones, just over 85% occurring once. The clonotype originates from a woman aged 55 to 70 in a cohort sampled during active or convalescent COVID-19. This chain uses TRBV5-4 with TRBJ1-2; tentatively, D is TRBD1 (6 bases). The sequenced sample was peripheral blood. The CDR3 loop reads CASSLEQGLLYGYTF. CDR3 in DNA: TGTGCCAGCAGCCTAGAACAGGGTCTACTATATGGCTACACCTTC.